Listed below are T cell receptor beta chains from one sample, sequenced in a study of shared clonotypes between healthy human individuals. Clones were read by immunoSEQ multiplex PCR, and TCRdb kept only the in-frame ones, dropping some. This sample has around 700,000 clones, with less than 80% found just once. Material: memory CD4+ T cells sorted from blood. The receptor set was obtained from a woman in her 30s in good health. Each CDR3 is given with its conserved first and last residue. Fields, in order: J gene, D gene, clone size, V gene, CDR3 DNA, CDR3 protein. The D gene is left open where the match is weak. For some rows the clone size is stated as once, few or many, or as a class when expanded; others skip it.

TRBJ1-5,TRBD1,NA,TRBV4-1,TGCGCCAGCAGCCAAACCGGGACAGGGGTTCAGCCCCAGCATTTT,CASSQTGTGVQPQHF
TRBJ2-5,NA,NA,TRBV27,TGTGCCAGCAGCAAGCAGGGGTTTGGAGAGACCCAGTACTTC,CASSKQGFGETQYF
TRBJ2-3,NA,NA,TRBV15,TGTGCCACCAGCAGAGATTACAACACAGATACGCAGTATTTT,CATSRDYNTDTQYF
TRBJ2-2,NA,NA,TRBV6-4,TGTGCCAGCACCAAGGACAGCTTTAACACCGGGGAGCTGTTTTTT,CASTKDSFNTGELFF
TRBJ2-1,NA,NA,TRBV19,TGTGCCACCTCCCCCCAGGTCTCAAATGAGCAGTTCTTC,CATSPQVSNEQFF
TRBJ2-7,NA,NA,TRBV5-1,TGCGCCAGCAGCGGAGGCGGGAAGTCCTACGAGCAGTACTTC,CASSGGGKSYEQYF
TRBJ2-4,NA,many,TRBV5-1,TGCGCCAGCAGCTCAGGGAGTTCGGACATTCAGTACTTC,CASSSGSSDIQYF
TRBJ1-1,TRBD1,NA,TRBV5-4,TGTGCCAGCAGCTTACAGGGGGCGATACTATTGAACACTGAAGCTTTCTTT,CASSLQGAILLNTEAFF
TRBJ1-1,NA,NA,TRBV19,TGTGCCACATTGGACAGGAACACTGAAGCTTTCTTT,CATLDRNTEAFF
TRBJ2-5,NA,NA,TRBV19,TGTGCCAGTAGGATGGCGGGAAGCCCCGAGACCCAGTACTTC,CASRMAGSPETQYF
TRBJ1-5,NA,NA,TRBV19,TGTGCCAGTAGTATAGCGGACCGGCCGGCAAATCAGCCCCAGCATTTT,CASSIADRPANQPQHF
TRBJ1-2,NA,NA,TRBV28,TGTGCCAGCAGTTTTTCAGAGGGCAAAGGGAGCTATGGCTACACCTTC,CASSFSEGKGSYGYTF
TRBJ1-1,NA,NA,TRBV6-5,TGTGCCAGCAGCGGCGGGGGGGGAAAAGCTGAAGCTTTCTTT,CASSGGGGKAEAFF
TRBJ2-2,NA,NA,TRBV11-2,TGTGCCAGCAGCTTTAGGGGCGCTACCGGGGAGCTGTTTTTT,CASSFRGATGELFF
TRBJ2-2,NA,few,TRBV2,TGTGCCAGCAGGCTCAGACCAGGAAGCGGGGAGCTGTTTTTT,CASRLRPGSGELFF
TRBJ2-7,NA,NA,TRBV5-4,TGTGCCAGCAGCTCAAATCTAGCGTCTTCCTACGAGCAGTACTTC,CASSSNLASSYEQYF